The clone carrying this T cell receptor beta chain has at least ten counts. The target antigen is unknown. The CDR3 loop spans 14 amino acids. Germline-derived CDR1 and CDR2 are SGHRS and YFSETQ. V was clipped by 0 bases and J by 6 bases, with 12 bases between them. The sample comes from a study of CD8 T cells in ankylosing spondylitis. Study-wide results and caveats: There was reportedly significant enrichment of clones that were disease-linked in matched ankylosing spondylitis synovial fluid. Disease-linked clones had a CD8+ phenotype and relatively low frequency in peripheral blood.

With molecular barcodes, quantitative 5'-RACE was used to make the TCR beta libraries. TCRdb reprocessed the 5' RACE reads with MiXCR, giving one entry per CDR3 protein. In the table there are fewer than 250,000 distinct CDR3 sequences, roughly a tenth of which are singletons. The sample taken for sequencing was blood, either unsorted or a sorted T cell fraction (not recorded which). The TCR originated in a male donor with ankylosing spondylitis or in good health (not recorded which). The J gene is TRBJ1-1, the V gene TRBV5-1; TRBD1 might be the D (6 bases). Here the CDR3 reads CASSLGRGLAEAFF. As DNA, the CDR3 is TGCGCCAGCAGCTTGGGTCGGGGGCTTGCTGAAGCTTTCTTT.